This T cell receptor beta chain is drawn from a study of T-cell reconstitution after alpha-beta-depleted transplantation in children. Whole-study results and caveats: Newly made T cells mostly supplied T-cell counts and diversity one year after transplant.

Many counts were recorded for this clonotype. No antigen is known for it. This sample's TCRbeta library carried unique molecular identifier barcodes. MiXCR, run by TCRdb on the PCR reads, gives a single entry per CDR3 protein. The table lists under 250,000 distinct CDR3 sequences, roughly 6.6% of them singletons, with 5.5% to 6.5% in the top ten. This CDR3 has 13 residues. V shed 10 bases and J shed 6 bases, with 18 bases lying between them. Germline V gene lookup returns CDR1 ENHRY and CDR2 SYGVKD. The chain is built from TRBV10-3 and TRBJ2-5, with D perhaps TRBD1 (6 bases). This sequence was found in a boy younger than 10 with acute lymphoblastic leukemia, due to receive a stem cell transplant. Material: PBMCs, obtained before TCRalphabeta/CD19-depleted stem cell transplant. In DNA form, the CDR3 reads TGTGCCACCGAACAAAACAGGGCCCAGACCCAGTACTTC. It is translated as CATEQNRAQTQYF.